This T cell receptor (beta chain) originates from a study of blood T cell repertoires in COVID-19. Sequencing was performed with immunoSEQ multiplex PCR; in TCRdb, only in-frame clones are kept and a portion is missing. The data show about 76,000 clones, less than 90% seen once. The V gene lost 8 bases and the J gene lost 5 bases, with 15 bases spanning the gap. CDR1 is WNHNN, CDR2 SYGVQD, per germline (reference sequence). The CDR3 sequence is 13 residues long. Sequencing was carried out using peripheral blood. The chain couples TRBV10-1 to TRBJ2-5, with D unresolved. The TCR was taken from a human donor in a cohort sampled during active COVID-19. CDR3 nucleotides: TGCGCCAGCCAAAATTCAGTGGAGGAGACCCAGTACTTC. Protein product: CASQNSVEETQYF.